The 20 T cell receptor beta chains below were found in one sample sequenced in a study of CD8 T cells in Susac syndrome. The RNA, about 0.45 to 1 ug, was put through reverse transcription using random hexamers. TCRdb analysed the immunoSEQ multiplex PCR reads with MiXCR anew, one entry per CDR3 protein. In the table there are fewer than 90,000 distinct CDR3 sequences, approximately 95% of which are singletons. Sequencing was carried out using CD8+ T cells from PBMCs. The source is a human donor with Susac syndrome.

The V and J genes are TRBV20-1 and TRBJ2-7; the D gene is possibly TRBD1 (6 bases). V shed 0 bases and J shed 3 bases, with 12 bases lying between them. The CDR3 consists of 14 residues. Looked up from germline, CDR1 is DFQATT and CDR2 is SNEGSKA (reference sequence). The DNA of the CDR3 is TGCAGTGCTAGAGAATCAGGGGACCTCTACGAGCAGTACTTC. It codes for CSARESGDLYEQYF.

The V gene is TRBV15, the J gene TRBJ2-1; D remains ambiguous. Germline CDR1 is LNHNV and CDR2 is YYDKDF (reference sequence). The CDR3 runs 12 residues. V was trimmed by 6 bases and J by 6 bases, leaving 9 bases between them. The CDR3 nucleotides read TGTGCCACCAGGGACGTTCCCAATGAGCAGTTCTTC. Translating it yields CATRDVPNEQFF.

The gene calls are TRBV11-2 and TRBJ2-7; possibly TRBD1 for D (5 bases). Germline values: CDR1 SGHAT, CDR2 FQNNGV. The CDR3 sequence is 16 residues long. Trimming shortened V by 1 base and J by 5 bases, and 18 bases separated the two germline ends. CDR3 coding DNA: TGTGCCAGCAGCTTAGTAGGGGTGCGTTTGGGCAACGAGCAGTACTTC. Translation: CASSLVGVRLGNEQYF.

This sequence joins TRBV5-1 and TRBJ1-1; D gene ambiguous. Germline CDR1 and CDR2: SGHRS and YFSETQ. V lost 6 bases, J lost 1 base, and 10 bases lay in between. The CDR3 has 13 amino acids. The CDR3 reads CASIGGTNTEAFF. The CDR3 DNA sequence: TGCGCCAGCATTGGAGGTACGAACACTGAAGCTTTCTTT.

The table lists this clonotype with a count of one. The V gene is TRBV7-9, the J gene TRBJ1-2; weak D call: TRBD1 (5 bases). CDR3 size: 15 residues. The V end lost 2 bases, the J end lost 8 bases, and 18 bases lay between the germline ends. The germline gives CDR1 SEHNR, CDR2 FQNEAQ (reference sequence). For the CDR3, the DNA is TGTGCCAGCAGCTTAAGATCGGAGGGGTTCGAGGGCTACACCTTC. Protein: CASSLRSEGFEGYTF.

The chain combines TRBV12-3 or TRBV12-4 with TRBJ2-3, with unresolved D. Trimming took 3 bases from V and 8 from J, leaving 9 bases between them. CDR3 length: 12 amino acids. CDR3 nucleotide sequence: TGTGCCAGCAGTTTTCCGGGCGGTACGCAGTATTTT. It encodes CASSFPGGTQYF.

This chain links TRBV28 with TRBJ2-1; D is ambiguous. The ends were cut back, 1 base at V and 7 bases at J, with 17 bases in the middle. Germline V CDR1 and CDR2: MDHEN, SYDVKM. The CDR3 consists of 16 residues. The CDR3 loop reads CASSLLFGVLLNEQFF. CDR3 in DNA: TGTGCCAGCAGTTTATTGTTTGGTGTACTTTTGAATGAGCAGTTCTTC.

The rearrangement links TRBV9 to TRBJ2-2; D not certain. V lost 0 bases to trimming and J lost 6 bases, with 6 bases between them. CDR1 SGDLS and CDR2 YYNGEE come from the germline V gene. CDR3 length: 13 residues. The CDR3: CASSVGLPGELFF. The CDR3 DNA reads TGTGCCAGCAGCGTAGGCTTGCCCGGGGAGCTGTTTTTT.

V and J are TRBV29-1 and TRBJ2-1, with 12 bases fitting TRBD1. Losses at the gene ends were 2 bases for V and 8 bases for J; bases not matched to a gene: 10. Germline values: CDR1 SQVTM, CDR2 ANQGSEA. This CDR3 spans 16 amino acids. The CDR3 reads CSVELGQGAIMYEQFF. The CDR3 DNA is TGCAGCGTTGAATTGGGACAGGGGGCTATCATGTATGAGCAGTTCTTC.

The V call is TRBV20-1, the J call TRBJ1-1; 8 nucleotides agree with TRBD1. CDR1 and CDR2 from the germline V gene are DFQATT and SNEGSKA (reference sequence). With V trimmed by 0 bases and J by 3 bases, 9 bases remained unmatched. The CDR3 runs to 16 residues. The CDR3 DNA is TGCAGTGCTAGAGATCGAGGACAGGGTTCGTACACTGAAGCTTTCTTT. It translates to CSARDRGQGSYTEAFF.

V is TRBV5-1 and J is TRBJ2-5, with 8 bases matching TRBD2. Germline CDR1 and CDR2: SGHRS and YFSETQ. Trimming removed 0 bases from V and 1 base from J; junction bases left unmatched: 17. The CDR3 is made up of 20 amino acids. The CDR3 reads CASSLELAGLRSGPQETQYF. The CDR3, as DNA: TGCGCCAGCAGCTTGGAATTAGCGGGGTTACGGTCTGGACCCCAAGAGACCCAGTACTTC.

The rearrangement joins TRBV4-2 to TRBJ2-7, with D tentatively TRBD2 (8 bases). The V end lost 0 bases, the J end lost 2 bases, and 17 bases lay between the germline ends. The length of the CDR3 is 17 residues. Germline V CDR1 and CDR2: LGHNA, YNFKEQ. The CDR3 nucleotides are TGTGCCAGCAGCCAAGACCCAGGGGGTAGCGGGACCTACGAGCAGTACTTC. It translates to CASSQDPGGSGTYEQYF.

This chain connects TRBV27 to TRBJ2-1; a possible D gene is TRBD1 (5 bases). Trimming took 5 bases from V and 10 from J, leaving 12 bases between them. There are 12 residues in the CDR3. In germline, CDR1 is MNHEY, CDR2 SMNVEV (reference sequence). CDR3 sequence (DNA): TGTGCCAGCAGTAGTCTAGGACACGAGCAGTTCTTC. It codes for CASSSLGHEQFF.

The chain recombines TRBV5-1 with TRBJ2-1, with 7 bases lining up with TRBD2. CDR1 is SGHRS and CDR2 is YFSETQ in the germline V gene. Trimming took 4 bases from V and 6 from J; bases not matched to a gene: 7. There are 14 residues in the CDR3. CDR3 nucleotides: TGCGCCAGCAGCCCCCTACTAGCGCTCAATGAGCAGTTCTTC. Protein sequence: CASSPLLALNEQFF.

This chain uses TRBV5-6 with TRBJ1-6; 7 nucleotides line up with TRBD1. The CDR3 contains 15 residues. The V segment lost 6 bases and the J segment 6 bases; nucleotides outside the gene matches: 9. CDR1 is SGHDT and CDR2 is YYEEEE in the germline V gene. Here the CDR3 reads CASTVMTGTNSPLHF. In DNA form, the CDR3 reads TGTGCCAGCACCGTAATGACAGGGACTAATTCACCCCTCCACTTT.

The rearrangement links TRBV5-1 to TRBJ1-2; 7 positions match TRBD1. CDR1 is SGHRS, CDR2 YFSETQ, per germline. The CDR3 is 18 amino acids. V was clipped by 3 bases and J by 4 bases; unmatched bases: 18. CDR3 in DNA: TGCGCCAGCAGCTACCTCCCGCCCGGGGGCAGGGGGGGCTATGGCTACACCTTC. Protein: CASSYLPPGGRGGYGYTF. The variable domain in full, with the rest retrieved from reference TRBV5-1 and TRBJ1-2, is KAGVTQTPRYLIKTRGQQVTLSCSPISGHRSVSWYQQTPGQGLQFLFEYFSETQRNKGNFPGRFSGRQFSNSRSEMNVSTLELGDSALYLCASSYLPPGGRGGYGYTFGSGTRLTVV.

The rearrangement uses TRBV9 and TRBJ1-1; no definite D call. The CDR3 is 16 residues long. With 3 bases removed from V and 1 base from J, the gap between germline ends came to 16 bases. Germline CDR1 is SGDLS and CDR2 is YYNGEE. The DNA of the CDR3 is TGTGCCAGCAGCGCCTATTCCGGACTGAGGAACACTGAAGCTTTCTTT. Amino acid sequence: CASSAYSGLRNTEAFF.

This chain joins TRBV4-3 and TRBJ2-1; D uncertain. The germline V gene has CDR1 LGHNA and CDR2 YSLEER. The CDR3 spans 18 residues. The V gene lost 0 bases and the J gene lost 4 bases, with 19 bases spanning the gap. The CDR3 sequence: CASSQEALETYIYNEQFF. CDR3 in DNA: TGCGCCAGCAGCCAAGAAGCGTTGGAGACTTATATATACAATGAGCAGTTCTTC.

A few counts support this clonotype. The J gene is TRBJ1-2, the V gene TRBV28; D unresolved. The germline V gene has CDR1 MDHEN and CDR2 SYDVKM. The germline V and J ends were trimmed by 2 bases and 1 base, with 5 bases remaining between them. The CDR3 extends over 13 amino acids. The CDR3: CASSLDNNYGYTF. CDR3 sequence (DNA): TGTGCCAGCAGTTTAGACAATAACTATGGCTACACCTTC.

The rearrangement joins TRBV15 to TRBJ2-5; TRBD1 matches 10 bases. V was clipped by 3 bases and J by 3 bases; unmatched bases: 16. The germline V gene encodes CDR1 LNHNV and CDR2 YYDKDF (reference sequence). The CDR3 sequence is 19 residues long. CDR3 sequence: CATSSAVGPTGTGEETQYF. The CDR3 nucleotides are TGTGCCACCAGCAGCGCAGTTGGGCCAACCGGGACAGGGGAAGAGACCCAGTACTTC.